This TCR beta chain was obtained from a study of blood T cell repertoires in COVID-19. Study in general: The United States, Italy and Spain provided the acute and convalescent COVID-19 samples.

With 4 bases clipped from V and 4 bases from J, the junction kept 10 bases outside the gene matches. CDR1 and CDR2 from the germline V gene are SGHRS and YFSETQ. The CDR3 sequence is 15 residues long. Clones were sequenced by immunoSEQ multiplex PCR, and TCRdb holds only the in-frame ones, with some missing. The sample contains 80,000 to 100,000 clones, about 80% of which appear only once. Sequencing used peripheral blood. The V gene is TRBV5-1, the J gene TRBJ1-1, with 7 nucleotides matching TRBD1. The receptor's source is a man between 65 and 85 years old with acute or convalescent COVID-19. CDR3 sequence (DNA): TGCGCCAGCAGCCCGCTACAGGGGTGGAGCACTGAAGCTTTCTTT. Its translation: CASSPLQGWSTEAFF.